The next 28 T cell receptor beta chains were all read from a single sample in a study of blood T cells in healthy people across ages. Together with a sample-barcoded 5' primer, a J-beta primer mix was included in a second PCR lasting about 7 to 12 cycles. TCRdb re-called the 5' RACE reads through MiXCR, storing one row per CDR3 protein. The profile shows roughly 1 million distinct CDR3 sequences, roughly 24% of them singletons. This sample also belongs to another study, concerning T cells of mothers and their children.

The sequencing input was blood. These receptors originate from a girl aged 2-10 years in good health.

This chain links TRBV5-1 with TRBJ1-1; weak D call: TRBD1 (6 bases). CDR3 length: 15 residues. CDR1 is SGHRS, CDR2 YFSETQ, per germline. Trimming left V 4 bases short and J 0 bases short, with 13 bases between. This chain's CDR3 is CASSPKQGMNTEAFF. CDR3 bases: TGCGCCAGCAGCCCTAAACAGGGTATGAACACTGAAGCTTTCTTT.

This clonotype appeared a few times. This rearrangement joins TRBV24-1 to TRBJ2-5, with TRBD2 as a possible D gene (5 bases). Germline V gene data show CDR1 as KGHDR and CDR2 as SFDVKD. CDR3 length: 18 amino acids. The V end was cut by 3 bases, the J end by 1 base, with 20 bases between. For the CDR3, the DNA is TGTGCCACCAGTGATCCCTATCTAACGCCTGGACTCCAAGAGACCCAGTACTTC. This codes for CATSDPYLTPGLQETQYF.

This clonotype was observed a few times. The V gene is TRBV6-5, the J gene TRBJ1-4; 7 bases agree with TRBD1. This CDR3 region has 15 residues. Germline assignment: CDR1 MNHEY and CDR2 SVGAGI. V was pared by 2 bases and J by 7 bases, with 7 bases of the junction left unmatched. The CDR3 sequence is CASSYAGTAFEKLFF. The CDR3 coding sequence is TGTGCCAGCAGTTACGCCGGGACAGCGTTTGAAAAACTGTTTTTT.

The V and J genes are TRBV7-3 and TRBJ2-1; 7 bases are a match to TRBD1. J gave up 4 bases and V 3 bases, and 6 bases lay outside the gene matches. The CDR3 has 15 amino acids. Germline V lookup: CDR1 SGHTA, CDR2 FQGTGA. Here the CDR3 DNA reads TGTGCCAGCAGCTTTATGGGGACAGAATACAATGAGCAGTTCTTC. Translation: CASSFMGTEYNEQFF. Drawing the rest from reference TRBV7-3 and TRBJ2-1, the complete variable domain is GAGVSQTPSNKVTEKGKYVELRCDPISGHTALYWYRQSLGQGPEFLIYFQGTGAADDSGLPNDRFFAVRPEGSVSTLKIQRTERGDSAVYLCASSFMGTEYNEQFFGPGTRLTVL.

This clonotype was observed a handful of times. The chain recombines TRBV20-1 with TRBJ2-7; D perhaps matches TRBD2 (6 bases). The CDR3 spans 16 residues. CDR1 and CDR2 (germline): DFQATT, SNEGSKA (reference sequence). V lost 3 bases and J lost 1, with 19 bases in between. CDR3 in DNA: TGCAGTGCTAGTCCCCTGCCTGGCGGAGGGTCCTACGAGCAGTACTTC. Its protein is CSASPLPGGGSYEQYF.

The chain joins TRBV29-1 to TRBJ1-2; possible D gene TRBD1, 5 bases. This CDR3 comprises 14 residues. Trimming stripped 4 bases from V and 5 bases from J, with 17 bases between. The V gene's germline CDR1 is SQVTM and CDR2 ANQGSEA. In DNA, the CDR3 is TGCAGCGTTGTTACCGTTACGGGGGAGTATGGCTACACCTTC. Translated: CSVVTVTGEYGYTF. The variable domain in full, completed from reference TRBV29-1 and TRBJ1-2, reads SAVISQKPSRDICQRGTSLTIQCQVDSQVTMMFWYRQQPGQSLTLIATANQGSEATYESGFVIDKFPISRPNLTFSTLTVSNMSPEDSSIYLCSVVTVTGEYGYTFGSGTRLTVV.

This clonotype showed up just once. A much larger clone differs from this one at a single base, so this may be a read error. The rearrangement links TRBV29-1 to TRBJ1-1; possible D gene TRBD1, 5 bases. CDR3 length: 11 amino acids. Germline lookup yields CDR1 SQVTM and CDR2 ANQGSEA. CDR3 in amino acids: CSVRGGAEAFF. CDR3 DNA: TGCAGCGTTCGAGGAGGGGCCGAAGCCTTCTTT. The complete variable domain, with remaining parts taken from reference TRBV29-1 and TRBJ1-1, reads SAVISQKPSRDICQRGTSLTIQCQVDSQVTMMFWYRQQPGQSLTLIATANQGSEATYESGFVIDKFPISRPNLTFSTLTVSNMSPEDSSIYLCSVRGGAEAFFGQGTRLTVV.

The chain combines TRBV27 with TRBJ1-4, with D tentatively TRBD1 (5 bases). CDR3 length equals 14 residues. Germline V gene lookup returns CDR1 MNHEY and CDR2 SMNVEV (reference sequence). Deletions cut 3 bases from V and 8 bases from J, with 13 bases between. The CDR3 region is CASSLPGREEKLFF. Written as DNA, the CDR3 is TGTGCCAGCAGTTTGCCGGGACGAGAGGAAAAACTGTTTTTT.

This clonotype was recorded at least ten times. The rearrangement links TRBV20-1 to TRBJ2-1, with D perhaps TRBD2 (6 bases). Germline V gene data show CDR1 as DFQATT and CDR2 as SNEGSKA (reference sequence). This CDR3 region has 12 residues. V gave up 1 base and J gave up 9 bases, with 10 bases separating them. CDR3 residues: CSARVGGGEQFF. In nucleotides, the CDR3 is TGCAGTGCTAGAGTCGGGGGTGGTGAGCAGTTCTTC.

This clonotype was seen a few times. The chain links TRBV12-3 or TRBV12-4 to TRBJ2-5; 8 bases map to TRBD1. Matching the DNA end better, TRBJ2-1 makes the J call doubtful. The CDR3 sequence is 14 residues long. The CDR3 reads CAVLDRGQGDEQFF. DNA of the CDR3: TGTGCCGTGCTTGACAGGGGTCAAGGCGATGAGCAGTTCTTC.

V gene TRBV25-1 combines with J gene TRBJ2-5; D is possibly TRBD2 (6 bases). The germline gives CDR1 MGHDK, CDR2 SYGVNS. Between the trimmed V and J ends, which lost 4 bases and 3 bases, there was a span of 18 bases. This CDR3 is 16 amino acids long. The CDR3 DNA reads as TGTGCCAGCAGTGTATGGGACTCCGGGGGTGAAGAGACCCAGTACTTC. It is translated as CASSVWDSGGEETQYF. Full variable domain (missing parts from reference TRBV25-1 and TRBJ2-5): EADIYQTPRYLVIGTGKKITLECSQTMGHDKMYWYQQDPGMELHLIHYSYGVNSTEKGDLSSESTVSRIRTEHFPLTLESARPSHTSQYLCASSVWDSGGEETQYFGPGTRLLVL.

This clonotype was seen at least ten times. The chain recombines TRBV7-6 with TRBJ2-3; D may match TRBD1 or TRBD2 (5 bases each). The CDR3 is 13 amino acids. The ends were cut back, 2 bases at V and 5 bases at J, with 8 bases in the middle. Germline assignment: CDR1 SGHVS and CDR2 FNYEAQ. The CDR3 DNA reads as TGTGCCAGCAGCTTATTTGGGGGAGATACGCAGTATTTT. As protein: CASSLFGGDTQYF. Together with reference TRBV7-6 and TRBJ2-3, the CDR3 gives the full variable domain: GAGVSQSPRYKVTKRGQDVALRCDPISGHVSLYWYRQALGQGPEFLTYFNYEAQQDKSGLPNDRFSAERPEGSISTLTIQRTEQRDSAMYRCASSLFGGDTQYFGPGTRLTVL.

The chain uses TRBV5-1 and TRBJ2-1; D is unclear. The CDR3 is made up of 17 amino acids. Trimming pared 0 bases from V and 8 bases from J, leaving 21 bases between. Germline V gene sequence: CDR1 SGHRS, CDR2 YFSETQ. CDR3 sequence: CASSLALPGVDSHEQFF. The CDR3, as DNA: TGCGCCAGCAGCTTGGCTCTCCCTGGTGTTGATAGTCATGAGCAGTTCTTC.

This clonotype was seen more than once but under ten times. The chain carries TRBV14 and TRBJ1-2; D remains unclear. The CDR3 loop spans 14 amino acids. Germline V gene data show CDR1 as SGHDN and CDR2 as FVKESK. V gave up 3 bases and J gave up 4 bases, with 12 bases separating them. The CDR3 region is CASSQARTGYGYTF. For the CDR3, the DNA is TGTGCCAGCAGCCAGGCAAGGACGGGCTATGGCTACACCTTC.

The J gene is TRBJ2-1, the V gene TRBV5-5; D might be TRBD1 (5 bases). This CDR3 contains 12 residues. Germline V lookup: CDR1 SGHKS, CDR2 YYEKEE (reference sequence). Trimming removed 1 base at V and 10 bases at J, with 9 bases between. The CDR3 nucleotides are TGTGCCAGCAGCTTGTCAGGGCGCGAGCAGTTCTTC. Translation gives CASSLSGREQFF.

The rearrangement links TRBV2 to TRBJ2-1; 10 nucleotides agree with TRBD2. V shed 1 base, J shed 7 bases, and the junction held 4 bases outside the gene matches. The CDR3 extends over 15 amino acids. Per the germline V gene, CDR1 is SNHLY and CDR2 is FYNNEI. The CDR3 nucleotides read TGTGCCAGCAGTGAAGAACTAGCGGGGAAAAATGAGCAGTTCTTC. Protein: CASSEELAGKNEQFF.

This clonotype was found a few times. The chain uses TRBV28 and TRBJ2-3; a weak D match, TRBD2 (6 bases). The V and J ends lost 5 bases and 7 bases respectively, with 10 bases between them. CDR1 is MDHEN, CDR2 SYDVKM, per germline. The CDR3 sequence is 12 residues long. The chain's CDR3 is CASSPGGHTQYF. The DNA of the CDR3 is TGTGCCAGCAGTCCCGGAGGGCATACGCAGTATTTT.

This clonotype was detected only a few times. The J gene is TRBJ1-2, the V gene TRBV27; 8 nucleotides agree with TRBD1. CDR3 size: 14 residues. Germline trimming cut 6 bases from V and 4 bases from J; bases unmatched to any gene: 7. Per germline, CDR1 MNHEY and CDR2 SMNVEV (reference sequence). The CDR3 loop reads CASSPQGAPYGYTF. CDR3 DNA sequence: TGTGCCAGCAGCCCGCAGGGGGCCCCCTATGGCTACACCTTC.

This clonotype was found a few times. In DNA, the CDR3 is TGTGCCATCAGTGAGGAGGCTAGCGGGGAAGAGACCCAGTACTTC. Encoded protein: CAISEEASGEETQYF. V gene TRBV10-3 combines with J gene TRBJ2-5; TRBD2 matches at 9 bases. CDR1 and CDR2 (germline): ENHRY, SYGVKD. The junction had 4 bases not matched to a gene; V was cut back by 2 bases and J by 3 bases. The CDR3 is made up of 15 amino acids.

This clonotype was observed a few times. An end of the junction differs from the germline gene, which may be a read error. The chain carries TRBV4-2 and TRBJ2-7; 9 nucleotides line up with TRBD2. Germline CDR1 is LGHNA and CDR2 is YNFKEQ. The CDR3 covers 15 residues. The CDR3, as DNA: TGTGCCAGCAGCCAACCAGCGGGGGGAACCTACGGGCAGTACTTC. Translated: CASSQPAGGTYGQYF.

The chain employs TRBV5-1 and TRBJ2-4, with TRBD1 as a possible D gene (5 bases). CDR1 is SGHRS, CDR2 YFSETQ, per germline. V was cut by 4 bases and J by 6 bases, with 20 bases left in between. The CDR3 contains 16 residues. CDR3 protein: CASSVSGAELGNIQYF. In DNA form, the CDR3 reads TGCGCCAGCAGCGTTAGTGGGGCCGAGTTAGGAAACATTCAGTACTTC.

Only a few counts were recorded for this clonotype. The J gene is TRBJ1-1, the V gene TRBV6-5, with 7 bases lining up with TRBD1. The length of the CDR3 is 14 residues. V was pared by 6 bases and J by 6 bases, with 10 bases of the junction left unmatched. In germline, CDR1 is MNHEY, CDR2 SVGAGI. This CDR3 reads CASSTTGRRAEAFF. In DNA form, the CDR3 reads TGTGCCAGCAGCACGACAGGGCGGAGGGCTGAAGCTTTCTTT.

This clonotype occurred many times. This rearrangement joins TRBV27 to TRBJ2-1; D may be TRBD2 (7 bases). Germline CDR1 is MNHEY and CDR2 is SMNVEV (reference sequence). This CDR3 comprises 15 residues. With 8 bases removed from V and 6 bases from J, the gap between germline ends came to 20 bases. The CDR3 nucleotides are TGTGCCAGCCAGAGGGTGTTTGGGGGGGCCAATGAGCAGTTCTTC. Translation gives CASQRVFGGANEQFF.

The chain couples TRBV28 to TRBJ2-7; the D gene is possibly TRBD1 (6 bases). This CDR3 spans 12 amino acids. Trimming removed 10 bases from V and 6 bases from J, with 16 bases in between. Germline V gene data show CDR1 as MDHEN and CDR2 as SYDVKM. The CDR3 DNA follows: TGTGCCATCTATCAGGGGAAAGGCGAGCAGTACTTC. Its translation: CAIYQGKGEQYF.

A few counts support this clonotype. V usage is TRBV6-2 or TRBV6-3 and J usage is TRBJ2-1; TRBD1 matches at 9 bases. Germline values: CDR1 MNHEY, CDR2 SVGEGT. CDR3 length: 15 amino acids. Trimming took 5 bases from V and 7 from J; bases not matched to a gene: 9. The CDR3 sequence is CASSDRQGGRNEQFF. The CDR3 DNA reads as TGTGCCAGCAGTGATCGACAGGGGGGTAGGAATGAGCAGTTCTTC.

This clonotype was observed a few times. CDR3: CSASLAVKETQYF. The CDR3, as DNA: TGCAGTGCTTCCTTAGCGGTTAAAGAGACCCAGTACTTC. The chain recombines TRBV20-1 with TRBJ2-5; D possibly corresponds to TRBD2 (6 bases). V was clipped by 5 bases and J by 3 bases, with 13 bases between them. Germline V lookup: CDR1 DFQATT, CDR2 SNEGSKA (reference sequence). The CDR3 extends over 13 amino acids.

CDR3 DNA: TGTGCCAGCAGGCTTACAGGGCAAGGGGCTGGCTACACCTTC. It is translated as CASRLTGQGAGYTF. V and J are TRBV2 and TRBJ1-2; D perhaps matches TRBD1 (6 bases). There are 14 residues in the CDR3. Between the trimmed V and J ends, which lost 6 bases and 7 bases, there was a span of 18 bases. CDR1 and CDR2 (germline): SNHLY, FYNNEI.

The sample holds many counts of this clonotype. This rearrangement joins TRBV28 to TRBJ2-3, with no clear D. CDR3 size: 12 residues. Between the trimmed V and J ends, which lost 3 bases and 4 bases, there was a span of 5 bases. Germline V CDR1 and CDR2: MDHEN, SYDVKM. The CDR3 loop is CASSFISDTQYF. The CDR3 bases are TGTGCCAGCAGTTTCATCTCAGATACGCAGTATTTT.